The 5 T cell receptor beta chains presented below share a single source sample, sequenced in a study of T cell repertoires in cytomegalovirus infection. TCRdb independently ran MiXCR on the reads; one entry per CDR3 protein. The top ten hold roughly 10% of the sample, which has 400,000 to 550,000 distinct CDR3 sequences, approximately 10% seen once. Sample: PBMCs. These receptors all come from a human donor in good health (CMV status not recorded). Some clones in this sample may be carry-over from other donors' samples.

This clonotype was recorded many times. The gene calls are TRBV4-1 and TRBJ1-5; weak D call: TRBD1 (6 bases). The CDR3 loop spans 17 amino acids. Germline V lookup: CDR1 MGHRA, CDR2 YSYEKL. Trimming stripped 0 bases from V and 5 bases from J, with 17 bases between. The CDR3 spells CASSQDGTGKGDQPQHF. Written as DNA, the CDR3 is TGCGCCAGCAGCCAAGACGGTACAGGGAAGGGAGATCAGCCCCAGCATTTT.

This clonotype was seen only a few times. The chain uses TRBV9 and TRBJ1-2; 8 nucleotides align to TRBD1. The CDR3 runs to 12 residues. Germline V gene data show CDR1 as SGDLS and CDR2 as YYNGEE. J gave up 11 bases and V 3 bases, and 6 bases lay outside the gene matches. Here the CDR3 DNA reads TGTGCCAGCAGCGCGACAGGGGCCCGATACACCTTC. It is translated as CASSATGARYTF.

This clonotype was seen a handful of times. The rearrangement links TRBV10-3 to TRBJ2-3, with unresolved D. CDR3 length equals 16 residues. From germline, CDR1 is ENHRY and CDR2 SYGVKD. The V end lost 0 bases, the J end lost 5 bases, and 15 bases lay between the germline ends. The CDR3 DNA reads TGTGCCATCAGTGAGTCGACTCCGAGTATTGGAGATACGCAGTATTTT. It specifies CAISESTPSIGDTQYF.

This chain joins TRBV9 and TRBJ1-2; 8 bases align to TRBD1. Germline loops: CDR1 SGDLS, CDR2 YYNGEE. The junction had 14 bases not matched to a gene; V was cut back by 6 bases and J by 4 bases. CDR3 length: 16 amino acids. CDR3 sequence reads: CASTLLSQGASYGYTF. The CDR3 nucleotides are TGTGCCAGCACACTCCTTTCCCAGGGGGCTAGCTATGGCTACACCTTC.

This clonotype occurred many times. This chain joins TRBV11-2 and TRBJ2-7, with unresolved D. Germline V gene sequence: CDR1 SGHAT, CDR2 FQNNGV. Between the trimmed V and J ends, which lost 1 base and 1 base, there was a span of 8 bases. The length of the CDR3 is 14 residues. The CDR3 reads CASSLGQKSYEQYF. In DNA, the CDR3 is TGTGCCAGCAGCTTAGGGCAGAAATCCTACGAGCAGTACTTC.